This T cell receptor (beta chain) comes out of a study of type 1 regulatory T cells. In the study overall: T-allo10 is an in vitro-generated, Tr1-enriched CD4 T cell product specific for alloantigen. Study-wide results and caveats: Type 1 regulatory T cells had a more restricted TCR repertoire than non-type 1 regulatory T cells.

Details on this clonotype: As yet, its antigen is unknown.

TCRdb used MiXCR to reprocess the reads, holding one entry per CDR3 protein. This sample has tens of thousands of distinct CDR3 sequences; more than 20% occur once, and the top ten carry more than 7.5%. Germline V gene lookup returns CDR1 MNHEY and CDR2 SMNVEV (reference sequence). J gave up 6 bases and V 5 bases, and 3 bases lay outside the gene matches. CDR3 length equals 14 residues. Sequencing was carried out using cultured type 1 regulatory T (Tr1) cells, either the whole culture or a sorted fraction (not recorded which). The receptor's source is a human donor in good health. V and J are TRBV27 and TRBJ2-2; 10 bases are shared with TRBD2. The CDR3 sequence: CASSPLAGAGELFF. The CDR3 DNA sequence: TGTGCCAGCAGTCCCCTAGCGGGAGCCGGGGAGCTGTTTTTT.